The clone carrying this T cell receptor beta chain was picked up many times. Its antigen remains unknown. Time point here: persistent/refractory GD, antithyroid drugs over 5 years with positive TRAb. Following extraction of RNA from PBMCs, that RNA was used to make the TCR library. Graves' disease diagnoses followed American Thyroid Association guidelines. Into tubes containing EDTA, roughly 10 milliliters of peripheral blood were drawn. The data were taken from a study of regulatory T cells in long-lasting Graves disease. In the study overall: Persistence in Graves' disease denoted antithyroid drug use beyond 5 years alongside positive TSH receptor antibodies.

The TCR beta library used iRepertoire HTBI primers with Arm-PCR amplification of CDR3. TCRdb independently ran MiXCR on the multiplex PCR reads; one entry per CDR3 protein. The sample lists fewer than 450,000 distinct CDR3 sequences; about a quarter were seen once. Findings of the study overall: Gene preferences differed: TRBV28, TRBJ1-2, TRBJ2-5 in persistent cases.

Germline values: CDR1 SGHVS, CDR2 FQNEAQ. V lost 1 base to trimming and J lost 3 bases, with 7 bases between them. The CDR3 is made up of 13 amino acids. V usage is TRBV7-8 and J usage is TRBJ2-7, with D hard to call. This TCR came from a female donor with Graves disease. The source material was peripheral blood mononuclear cells (PBMCs), sampled when the disease was refractory, from a patient treated with antithyroid drugs. CDR3 bases: TGTGCCAGCAGCTTAGACGTGAGCTACGAGCAGTACTTC. This codes for CASSLDVSYEQYF.